This T cell receptor (beta chain) was sequenced during a study of T-cell reconstitution after alpha-beta-depleted transplantation in children. For TCRbeta, the library was prepared with unique molecular identifiers. In TCRdb, the PCR reads were re-called with MiXCR into one record per CDR3 protein. Among 200,000 to 250,000 distinct CDR3 sequences, roughly 10% were seen once, and the ten largest hold over 5%. This clonotype was detected many times. From germline, CDR1 is SEHNR and CDR2 FQNEAQ (reference sequence). Trimming stripped 1 base from V and 6 bases from J, with 13 bases between. The CDR3 sequence is 14 residues long.

The sequence derives from a human donor who donated a stem cell graft to a child with acute lymphoblastic leukemia. The chain joins TRBV7-9 to TRBJ2-7; D uncertain. The sample in question was PBMCs from the stem cell graft donor, obtained from the stem cell graft. The CDR3 loop reads CASSLGIVASEQYF. The CDR3 DNA reads TGTGCCAGCAGCTTAGGCATCGTTGCTTCCGAGCAGTACTTC.